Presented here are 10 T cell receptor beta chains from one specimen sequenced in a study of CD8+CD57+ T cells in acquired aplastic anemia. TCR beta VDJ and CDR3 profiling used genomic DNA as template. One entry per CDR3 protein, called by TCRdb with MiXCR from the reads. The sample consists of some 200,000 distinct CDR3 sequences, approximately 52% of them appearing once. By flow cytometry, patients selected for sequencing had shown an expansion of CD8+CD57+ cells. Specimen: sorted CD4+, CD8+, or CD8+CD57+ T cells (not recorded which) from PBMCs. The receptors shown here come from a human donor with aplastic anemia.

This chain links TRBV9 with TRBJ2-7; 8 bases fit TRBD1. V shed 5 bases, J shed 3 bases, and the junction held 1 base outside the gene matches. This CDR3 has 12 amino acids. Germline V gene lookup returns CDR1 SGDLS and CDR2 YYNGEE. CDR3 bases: TGTGCCAGCAGTGGACAGGGCTACGAGCAGTACTTC. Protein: CASSGQGYEQYF.

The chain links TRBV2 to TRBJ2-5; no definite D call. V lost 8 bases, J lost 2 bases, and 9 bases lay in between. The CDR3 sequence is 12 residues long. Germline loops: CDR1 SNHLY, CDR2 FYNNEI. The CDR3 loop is CASLVLQETQYF. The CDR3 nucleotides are TGTGCCAGCTTGGTCTTGCAAGAGACCCAGTACTTC.

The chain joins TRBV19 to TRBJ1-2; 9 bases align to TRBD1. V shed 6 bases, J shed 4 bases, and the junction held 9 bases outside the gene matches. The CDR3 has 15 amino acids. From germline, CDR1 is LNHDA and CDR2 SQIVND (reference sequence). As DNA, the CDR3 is TGTGCCAGTAGGCCGGGGACAGGGTCGATCTATGGCTACACCTTC. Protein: CASRPGTGSIYGYTF.

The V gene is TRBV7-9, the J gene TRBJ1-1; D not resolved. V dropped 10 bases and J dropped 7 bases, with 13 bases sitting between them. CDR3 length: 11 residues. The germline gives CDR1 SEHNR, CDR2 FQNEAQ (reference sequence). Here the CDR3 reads CAIPGSGEAFF. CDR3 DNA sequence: TGTGCCATCCCGGGGAGCGGTGAAGCTTTCTTT.

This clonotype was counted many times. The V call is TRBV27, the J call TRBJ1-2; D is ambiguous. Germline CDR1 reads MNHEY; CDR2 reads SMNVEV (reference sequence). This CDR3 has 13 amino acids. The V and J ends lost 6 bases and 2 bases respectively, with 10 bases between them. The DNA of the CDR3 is TGTGCCAGCAGCCTCGGCAGGAACTATGGCTACACCTTC. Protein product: CASSLGRNYGYTF.

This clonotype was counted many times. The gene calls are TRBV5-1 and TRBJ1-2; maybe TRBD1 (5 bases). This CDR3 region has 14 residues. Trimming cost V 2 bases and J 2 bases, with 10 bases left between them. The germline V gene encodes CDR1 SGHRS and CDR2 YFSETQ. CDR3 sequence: CASSFGHDNYGYTF. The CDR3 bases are TGCGCCAGCAGCTTTGGACACGACAACTATGGCTACACCTTC. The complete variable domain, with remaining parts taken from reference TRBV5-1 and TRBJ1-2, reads KAGVTQTPRYLIKTRGQQVTLSCSPISGHRSVSWYQQTPGQGLQFLFEYFSETQRNKGNFPGRFSGRQFSNSRSEMNVSTLELGDSALYLCASSFGHDNYGYTFGSGTRLTVV.

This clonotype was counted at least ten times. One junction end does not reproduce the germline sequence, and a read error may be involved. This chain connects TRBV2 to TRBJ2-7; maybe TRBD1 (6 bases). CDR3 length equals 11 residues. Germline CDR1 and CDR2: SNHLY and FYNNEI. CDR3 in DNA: TGTGCCAGCAGGGTAAACACAGGGTTTTGCTTC. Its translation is CASRVNTGFCF. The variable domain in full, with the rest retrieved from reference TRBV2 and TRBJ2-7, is EPEVTQTPSHQVTQMGQEVILRCVPISNHLYFYWYRQILGQKVEFLVSFYNNEISEKSEIFDDQFSVERPDGSNFTLKIRSTKLEDSAMYFCASRVNTGFCFGPGTRLTVT.

The CDR3 reads CSAGGPPMAEQYF. The CDR3, as DNA: TGCAGTGCTGGAGGACCCCCGATGGCCGAGCAGTACTTC. This sequence joins TRBV20-1 and TRBJ2-7, with TRBD2 as a possible D gene (5 bases). The V end was cut by 5 bases, the J end by 6 bases, with 17 bases between. Germline V lookup: CDR1 DFQATT, CDR2 SNEGSKA (reference sequence). This CDR3 comprises 13 residues.

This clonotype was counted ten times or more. The CDR3 reads CATSDFNRGHETQYF. CDR3 nucleotide sequence: TGTGCCACCAGTGATTTTAACAGGGGGCATGAGACCCAGTACTTC. The chain combines TRBV24-1 with TRBJ2-5; 9 nucleotides match TRBD1. The germline gives CDR1 KGHDR, CDR2 SFDVKD. Losses at the gene ends were 1 base for V and 5 bases for J; bases not matched to a gene: 4. This CDR3 comprises 15 residues.

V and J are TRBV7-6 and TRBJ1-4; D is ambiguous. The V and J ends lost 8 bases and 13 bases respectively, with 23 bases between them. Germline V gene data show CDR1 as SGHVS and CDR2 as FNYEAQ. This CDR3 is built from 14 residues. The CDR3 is CASGQTRGGQPLFF. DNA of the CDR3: TGTGCCAGCGGCCAGACTCGGGGAGGGCAGCCACTGTTTTTT.